The T cell receptor beta chain under discussion was sequenced for a study of a mutant IDH1 vaccine in newly diagnosed glioma. Only in-frame clones appear in the TCRdb table, and some are missing; sequencing was by immunoSEQ multiplex PCR. Among 20,000 or so clones, 70% to 85% were seen once, and the ten largest hold roughly 5%. The time point: baseline, week 1 (first vaccination visit). Stated treatment: pre-vaccination baseline after standard-of-care therapy. The input for sequencing was PBMCs, taken from a glioma patient treated with radiotherapy, temozolomide or both. This TCR was recovered from a middle-aged man with glioma.

The DNA for the CDR3 is TGTGCCAGCAGCCCCGGGACAGGGGGCTACGAGCAGTACTTC. Translation gives CASSPGTGGYEQYF. This chain links TRBV5-6 with TRBJ2-7, with 11 bases lining up with TRBD1. Germline assignment: CDR1 SGHDT and CDR2 YYEEEE. V lost 4 bases, J lost 3 bases, and 3 bases stayed unmatched. This CDR3 has 14 amino acids.